This T cell receptor (beta chain) originates from a study of Graves' ophthalmopathy and Graves' hyperthyroidism. With respect to this clonotype: The antigen is not known.

V was shortened by 2 bases and J by 11 bases, with 13 bases between the two germline ends. This CDR3 comprises 12 residues. Looked up from germline, CDR1 is ENHRY and CDR2 is SYGVKD. RNA transcripts served as template for amplifying TCR beta CDR3 sequences. The workflow started with a first-round RT-PCR run with HTBI primers and then moved on to a second-round multiplex PCR. From the multiplex PCR reads, TCRdb called clonotypes with MiXCR, one entry per CDR3 protein. The sample lists hundreds of thousands of distinct CDR3 sequences, 22% occurring once. Hyperthyroidism patients had new diagnoses, durations under 2 months, and ages of 18 to 65. The PBMCs had their origin in around 9.1 ml of fresh peripheral blood. Study results and limitations: The majority of expanded thyroid clonotypes above 0.001 frequency also occurred in blood.

Input material: peripheral blood. This clonotype was obtained from a woman aged 18-29 years with stable Graves' hyperthyroidism. Some clones in this sample may be carry-over from other donors' samples. This sequence joins TRBV10-3 and TRBJ2-7; the D gene could be TRBD1 or TRBD2 (5 bases each). The CDR3 bases are TGTGCCATCAGTGAGGAGGGGATGAAAAAGTACTTC. Translated: CAISEEGMKKYF.